Following are 18 T cell receptor beta chains from one sample sequenced in a study of low-dose radiotherapy and immunotherapy resistance in tumors (dated by TCRdb to 2022 to 2024). First-strand cDNA was synthesized with Superscript III and a set of TRAV- and TRBV-specific primers, covering both TCRalpha and TCRbeta chains. A roughly 18-cycle PCR with Phusion amplified the TCRs, pairing a constant-region primer with the adapter that was attached to the V primers. TCRdb reran the public reads through fastp at Q25 and MiXCR, keeping productive beta chains. Duplicate CDR3 protein sequences are folded into a single record with the most common DNA and genes. For this sample there are some 15,000 distinct CDR3 sequences; roughly half appear just once. Of the sample, approximately 3.7% falls within the top ten clones. The receptor source for this set is a human donor with advanced metastatic prostate, ovarian, gallbladder or colorectal cancer (not recorded which). This table probably holds off-target reads from a library built for another chain.

This clonotype was detected a few times. This rearrangement joins TRBV5-5 to TRBJ2-3; D is ambiguous. Germline assignment: CDR1 SGHKS and CDR2 YYEKEE (reference sequence). Trimming shortened V by 2 bases and J by 0 bases, and 10 bases separated the two germline ends. The CDR3 has 15 residues. CDR3 amino acids: CASSFSDTSTDTQYF. DNA of the CDR3: TGTGCCAGCAGCTTTAGTGATACTAGCACAGATACGCAGTATTTT.

The chain couples TRBV13 to TRBJ2-1; D unresolved. Germline CDR1 is PRHDT and CDR2 is FYEKMQ (reference sequence). V lost 6 bases, J lost 0 bases, and 15 bases lay in between. This CDR3 is built from 16 residues. CDR3 in amino acids: CASSELSPLSYNEQFF. CDR3 bases: TGTGCCAGCAGTGAACTATCCCCCCTCTCCTACAATGAGCAGTTCTTC.

V is TRBV12-3 or TRBV12-4 and J is TRBJ2-1; 10 bases match TRBD2. V lost 7 bases, J lost 7 bases, and 10 bases stayed unmatched. This CDR3 contains 15 residues. CDR3 nucleotide sequence: TGTGCCAGCATCGATCTAGCGGGGGTGGAGAATGAGCAGTTCTTC. Its protein product is CASIDLAGVENEQFF.

V and J are TRBV11-3 and TRBJ2-1, with unresolved D. The CDR3 loop spans 14 amino acids. Germline CDR1 SGHNT, CDR2 YENEEA. Trimming pared 6 bases from V and 6 bases from J, leaving 15 bases between. The CDR3 loop reads CASSRSDVGNEQFF. DNA of the CDR3: TGTGCCAGCAGTAGGAGCGATGTCGGCAATGAGCAGTTCTTC.

This clonotype was seen a handful of times. The chain has TRBV19 and TRBJ2-7, with D uncertain. Germline-derived CDR1 and CDR2 are LNHDA and SQIVND (reference sequence). V was pared by 10 bases and J by 3 bases, with 13 bases between. The CDR3 runs to 12 residues. CDR3 nucleotide sequence: TGTGCCACCGGACCTACATTCTACGAGCAGTACTTC. Protein sequence: CATGPTFYEQYF.

This chain connects TRBV6-2 or TRBV6-3 to TRBJ2-7; TRBD1 is a possible D gene (5 bases). V gave up 5 bases and J gave up 4 bases, with 21 bases separating them. The CDR3 loop spans 16 amino acids. In germline, CDR1 is MNHEY, CDR2 SVGEGT. The CDR3 bases are TGTGCCAGCAGTGAAGTTCGTGGACACAAGGGGTACGAGCAGTACTTC. Translated: CASSEVRGHKGYEQYF.

The genes are TRBV7-9 and TRBJ2-3, with 7 bases that match TRBD2. The V gene end was trimmed by 4 bases and the J gene end by 2 bases; junction bases not matched to a gene: 9. Germline V gene data show CDR1 as SEHNR and CDR2 as FQNEAQ (reference sequence). CDR3 size: 16 residues. CDR3 sequence: CASSSREAGITDTQYF. The CDR3 DNA is TGTGCCAGCAGCTCCCGAGAAGCGGGGATCACAGATACGCAGTATTTT.

The genes are TRBV29-1 and TRBJ2-7; D gene uncertain. The germline V gene encodes CDR1 SQVTM and CDR2 ANQGSEA. This CDR3 is 13 amino acids long. V was pared by 7 bases and J by 2 bases, with 15 bases between. CDR3 sequence: CSARTERAYEQYF. The DNA for the CDR3 is TGCAGCGCCCGCACCGAAAGGGCCTACGAGCAGTACTTC.

This clonotype has just a few counts. V gene TRBV27 combines with J gene TRBJ2-1; D may be TRBD1 (5 bases). Trimming pared 2 bases from V and 4 bases from J, leaving 9 bases between. The CDR3 has 14 amino acids. CDR1 and CDR2 (germline): MNHEY, SMNVEV (reference sequence). The chain's CDR3 is CASSLKGQYNEQFF. The CDR3 bases are TGTGCCAGCAGTTTAAAGGGGCAGTACAATGAGCAGTTCTTC.

This clonotype has more than one count but fewer than ten. The V gene is TRBV28, the J gene TRBJ2-2; 13 bases match TRBD2. The CDR3 length is 17 residues. Per the germline V gene, CDR1 is MDHEN and CDR2 is SYDVKM. V was clipped by 3 bases and J by 3 bases; unmatched bases: 4. CDR3 bases: TGTGCCAGCAGTTTTTTACTAGCGGGAGGGGACACCGGGGAGCTGTTTTTT. Residues: CASSFLLAGGDTGELFF.

This clonotype showed up just a few times. The CDR3 region has the DNA TGTGCCAGCAGCACCACCGGGACAGGGAACGAGCAGTACTTC. Protein: CASSTTGTGNEQYF. This rearrangement joins TRBV6-2 or TRBV6-3 to TRBJ2-7, with TRBD1 identical over 9 bases. Per the germline V gene, CDR1 is MNHEY and CDR2 is SVGEGT. The CDR3 runs 14 residues. The V gene end was trimmed by 6 bases and the J gene end by 5 bases; junction bases not matched to a gene: 8.

In the case of this clonotype: A read error may produce the germline difference seen at one junction end. The V call is TRBV28, the J call TRBJ2-7; D possibly matches TRBD1 or TRBD2 (5 bases each). The germline gives CDR1 MDHEN, CDR2 SYDVKM. This CDR3 region has 15 residues. For the CDR3, the DNA is TGTGCCAGCAGTCCCCCTTACGGGACCGCGTCTGATGAGCACTTC. Residues: CASSPPYGTASDEHF.

The chain carries TRBV6-6 and TRBJ2-1; TRBD2 aligns across 11 bases. The CDR3 sequence is 14 residues long. J was trimmed by 6 bases and V by 4 bases; bases with no gene match: 2. Per the germline V gene, CDR1 is MNHNY and CDR2 is SVGAGI (reference sequence). Here the CDR3 reads CASSSGLAVNEQFF. In nucleotides, the CDR3 is TGTGCCAGCAGTTCGGGACTAGCGGTCAATGAGCAGTTCTTC.

This sequence joins TRBV29-1 and TRBJ2-7; no firm D call. CDR3 length: 15 residues. Between the trimmed V and J ends, which lost 4 bases and 0 bases, there was a span of 16 bases. Germline V gene lookup returns CDR1 SQVTM and CDR2 ANQGSEA. CDR3 region: CSVGPGPRSSYEQYF. The CDR3 DNA reads as TGCAGCGTTGGCCCAGGACCGAGGAGCTCCTACGAGCAGTACTTC.

The sample holds a few counts of this clonotype. This CDR3 is CASSRQGTTEAFF. The CDR3 bases are TGTGCCAGCAGTCGACAGGGGACCACTGAAGCTTTCTTT. This chain uses TRBV12-3 or TRBV12-4 with TRBJ1-1; 8 nucleotides align to TRBD1. The ends lost 5 bases at V and 4 bases at J; junction bases unmatched: 3. The CDR3 is 13 residues long.

The chain joins TRBV29-1 to TRBJ2-7; D possibly corresponds to TRBD2 (5 bases). CDR1 SQVTM and CDR2 ANQGSEA come from the germline V gene. V lost 4 bases and J lost 4, with 5 bases in between. CDR3 length: 10 residues. CDR3 nucleotides: TGCAGCGTTGGGGAGTACGAGCAGTACTTC. This encodes CSVGEYEQYF.

The chain is built from TRBV20-1 and TRBJ2-3; D uncertain. Germline-derived CDR1 and CDR2 are DFQATT and SNEGSKA (reference sequence). The CDR3 has 13 amino acids. V was trimmed by 5 bases and J by 2 bases, leaving 11 bases between them. The CDR3: CSAPRGLTDTQYF. Written as DNA, the CDR3 is TGCAGTGCTCCCCGTGGGCTCACAGATACGCAGTATTTT.

The chain carries TRBV5-1 and TRBJ1-2, with D maybe TRBD1 (5 bases). V lost 4 bases and J lost 4, with 20 bases in between. The CDR3 runs 16 residues. Germline loops: CDR1 SGHRS, CDR2 YFSETQ. The CDR3 protein is CASSHTRVGLVYGYTF. Written as DNA, the CDR3 is TGCGCCAGCAGCCACACCAGGGTCGGGTTGGTCTATGGCTACACCTTC.